This TCR beta chain was retrieved from a study of metastatic and nonmetastatic thyroid tumors. Study background: It was across blood and tumor or nodule tissue from malignant and benign thyroid patients that repertoires were compared. Study-level findings and limits: Versus benign nodules, malignant thyroid tumors reportedly had significantly higher TCR beta diversity, in blood and tumor.

No patient received treatment before thyroid surgery. Comments on this clone: The antigen remains unidentified.

The CDR3 contains 12 residues. The V end lost 0 bases, the J end lost 4 bases, and 4 bases lay between the germline ends. The V gene's germline CDR1 is DFQATT and CDR2 SNEGSKA (reference sequence). Per the authors' pipeline: Variation in CDR3 across clinicopathological groups served as the basis for constructing a distant-metastasis classifier in papillary thyroid cancer. Through MiXCR, TCRdb re-clonotyped the PCR reads. Clone size and V and J calls follow TCRdb, not the original study. Of fewer than 40,000 clones listed, about 45% are singletons. The sequenced material came from tumor tissue. The chain employs TRBV20-1 and TRBJ1-5, with D hard to call. This clonotype originated in a male donor with papillary thyroid cancer or a benign thyroid nodule (not recorded which). Some clones in this sample may be carry-over from other donors' samples. This chain's CDR3 is CSARDPNQPQHF. CDR3 DNA: TGCAGTGCTAGAGACCCTAATCAGCCCCAGCATTTT.